This TCR beta chain was captured in a study of memory CD4+ T cells and cytomegalovirus serostatus. Study-wide results and caveats: Median bootstrapped AUC for CMV status was about 0.96 originally, 0.75 to 0.91 US-trained.

The sort gate was single viable CD3+CD4+CD8-CD45RO+ cells for memory CD4+ T cells. Worth noting for this clone: Its antigen is currently unknown.

Data came from immunoSEQ multiplex PCR; TCRdb stores just in-frame clones and leaves some out. The table shows tens of thousands of clones, with around 80% occurring only once. This CDR3 is 17 amino acids long. Germline V gene data show CDR1 as SGHRS and CDR2 as YFSETQ. With 4 bases clipped from V and 8 bases from J, the junction kept 15 bases outside the gene matches. V and J are TRBV5-1 and TRBJ2-3; TRBD2 matches 11 bases. Material: memory CD4+ T cells from blood. The sequence was collected from an adult in good health and CMV-seropositive. This chain's CDR3 is CASSPLPLAGGPGTQYF. The CDR3, as DNA: TGCGCCAGCAGCCCGTTACCCTTAGCGGGAGGGCCAGGTACGCAGTATTTT.